This entry lists 12 T cell receptor beta chains sequenced from one sample in a study of cytomegalovirus exposure and HLA in healthy donors. Primers for the PCR totalled 60 Vbeta and 13 Jbeta. Only in-frame clones appear in the TCRdb table, and some are missing; sequencing was by immunoSEQ multiplex PCR. The repertoire holds 70,000 to 80,000 clones, with about four fifths as singletons. The specimen was PBMCs. The receptor source for this set is a man aged 18 to 30 in good health and CMV-seronegative.

This clone was found a few times. The gene calls are TRBV5-1 and TRBJ2-3; a weak D match, TRBD2 (7 bases). CDR3 size: 16 residues. Trimming removed 0 bases at V and 2 bases at J, with 13 bases between. The V gene's germline CDR1 is SGHRS and CDR2 YFSETQ. In DNA, the CDR3 is TGCGCCAGCAGCTTGGCCTTAGGGGGGGACACAGATACGCAGTATTTT. This gives the protein CASSLALGGDTDTQYF.

J is TRBJ2-3 and V is TRBV9, with D tentatively TRBD2 (7 bases). Germline CDR1 and CDR2: SGDLS and YYNGEE. The CDR3 is 16 amino acids. V gave up 3 bases and J gave up 1 base, with 15 bases separating them. The CDR3 bases are TGTGCCAGCAGCGACGTTTCGGGGGGCCGCACAGATACGCAGTATTTT. Protein sequence: CASSDVSGGRTDTQYF.

This sequence joins TRBV2 and TRBJ2-1; the D gene is possibly TRBD1 (6 bases). Trimming shortened V by 3 bases and J by 9 bases, and 15 bases separated the two germline ends. The CDR3 runs to 14 residues. Germline V CDR1 and CDR2: SNHLY, FYNNEI. CDR3 loop: CASSDTGWRTEQFF. The DNA for the CDR3 is TGTGCCAGCAGTGACACAGGGTGGAGGACTGAGCAGTTCTTC.

The chain uses TRBV5-5 and TRBJ1-1, with D tentatively TRBD1 (5 bases). The germline V gene encodes CDR1 SGHKS and CDR2 YYEKEE (reference sequence). This CDR3 has 13 residues. Trimming pared 0 bases from V and 7 bases from J, leaving 10 bases between. Here the CDR3 reads CASSLGGGFEAFF. The CDR3 coding sequence is TGTGCCAGCAGCTTGGGTGGGGGGTTTGAAGCTTTCTTT.

This sequence joins TRBV30 and TRBJ1-5; D gene ambiguous. This CDR3 is built from 17 residues. The V gene lost 0 bases and the J gene lost 1 base, with 16 bases spanning the gap. Germline CDR1 GTSNPN, CDR2 SVGIG (reference sequence). CDR3 sequence reads: CAWSVSPRVVSNQPQHF. The CDR3 bases are TGTGCCTGGAGTGTTTCCCCTCGCGTCGTAAGCAATCAGCCCCAGCATTTT.

J is TRBJ2-1 and V is TRBV5-1; 10 bases match TRBD2. The ends lost 4 bases at V and 4 bases at J; junction bases unmatched: 5. CDR1 is SGHRS, CDR2 YFSETQ, per germline. This CDR3 is 15 amino acids long. CDR3 amino acids: CASSAGTSEYNEQFF. The CDR3, as DNA: TGCGCCAGCAGCGCCGGGACTAGCGAATACAATGAGCAGTTCTTC.

The chain joins TRBV7-2 to TRBJ1-2; D remains ambiguous. Per germline, CDR1 SGHTA and CDR2 FQGNSA. The germline V and J ends were trimmed by 2 bases and 1 base, with 14 bases remaining between them. The CDR3 covers 16 residues. In DNA, the CDR3 is TGTGCCAGCAGCTTATTCTCGTCGGAGCTTAACTATGGCTACACCTTC. Protein: CASSLFSSELNYGYTF.

The gene calls are TRBV5-1 and TRBJ2-7; D is possibly TRBD1 (6 bases). CDR3 length: 18 amino acids. V was clipped by 4 bases and J by 2 bases, with 25 bases between them. CDR1 and CDR2 from the germline V gene are SGHRS and YFSETQ. DNA of the CDR3: TGCGCCAGCAGCCTTCGACGGGACACCTTAAGGCGGACCTACGAGCAGTACTTC. It yields the protein CASSLRRDTLRRTYEQYF.

The chain links TRBV18 to TRBJ2-7; D might be TRBD1 (5 bases). Trimming pared 4 bases from V and 1 base from J, leaving 8 bases between. The length of the CDR3 is 13 residues. Germline assignment: CDR1 KGHSH and CDR2 LQKENI. CDR3 region: CASSLDSSYEQYF. In DNA form, the CDR3 reads TGTGCCAGCTCACTTGACAGTTCCTACGAGCAGTACTTC.

V and J are TRBV19 and TRBJ1-5, with D hard to call. Germline lookup yields CDR1 LNHDA and CDR2 SQIVND (reference sequence). V lost 0 bases and J 0 bases, leaving 12 bases between the germline ends. This CDR3 spans 17 amino acids. CDR3 residues: CASSIDLWSHSNQPQHF. DNA of the CDR3: TGTGCCAGTAGTATAGATCTATGGAGTCATAGCAATCAGCCCCAGCATTTT.

V gene TRBV19 combines with J gene TRBJ2-3; TRBD1 is a possible D gene (5 bases). Germline V gene data show CDR1 as LNHDA and CDR2 as SQIVND (reference sequence). The V end was cut by 3 bases, the J end by 3 bases, with 7 bases between. There are 13 residues in the CDR3. Here the CDR3 reads CASSIQGTDTQYF. CDR3 sequence (DNA): TGTGCCAGTAGTATCCAGGGAACAGATACGCAGTATTTT.

V and J are TRBV9 and TRBJ2-1; maybe TRBD1 (5 bases). Germline CDR1 is SGDLS and CDR2 is YYNGEE. The CDR3 spans 14 residues. V dropped 0 bases and J dropped 8 bases, with 12 bases sitting between them. CDR3 DNA: TGTGCCAGCAGCGTAGCGTGGGGCCCCTATGAGCAGTTCTTC. This gives the protein CASSVAWGPYEQFF.